Here is one T cell receptor (beta chain) with its context. This clonotype was seen a few times. What this receptor recognizes is not known. Base-call qualities are not available, and no considerably larger clone is one nucleotide away. The sample's time point label, decoded: newly diagnosed GD, antithyroid drugs for less than 3 months. For both TCR sequencing and RNA sequencing, RNA was extracted from PBMCs in TRIzol. The diagnosis of Graves' disease was made according to American Thyroid Association guidelines. The patients came from an endocrinology department in Xi'an, China. From each patient, approximately 10 milliliters of peripheral blood was collected into an EDTA anticoagulant tube. Ficoll Paque Plus density gradient separation was used to isolate PBMCs, and no further T cell sorting was done. An Agilent 2100 Bioanalyzer and agarose gel were used to assess RNA quality, and a NanoDrop 2000 was used to measure RNA concentration.

The sample is drawn from a study of regulatory T cells in long-lasting Graves disease (dated by TCRdb to the early 2020s). At the level of the whole study: Antithyroid drugs had been taken for less than 3 months by newly diagnosed Graves' disease patients. Peripheral blood TCR sequencing and RNA sequencing compared persistent Graves' disease patients with newly diagnosed Graves' disease patients. The study took place in China and was registered as a clinical trial. A total of approximately 35 samples were covered by TCR sequencing, comprising approximately 13 persistent and around 20 newly diagnosed Graves' disease patients.

The paper as a whole reports these results and caveats: Only the TCR beta chain was sequenced and analyzed. Persistent Graves' disease patients showed lower TCR Shannon entropy and fewer highly expanded clones than newly diagnosed patients, suggesting clonal expansion. More public clonotypes were shared among persistent patients (about 2,800) than among newly diagnosed patients (roughly 960). The small sample size was acknowledged by the authors as a limitation that may reduce accuracy. Because the primary lesion, thyroid tissue, could not be accessed, the study looked at peripheral blood alone. Persistent disease showed preferential use of TRBV28, TRBJ1-2 and TRBJ2-5, whereas newly diagnosed disease favored TRBV20-1 and TRBJ2-1.

Receptor amplification or capture employed multiplex PCR. The sequencer was an Illumina HiSeq 4000. TCR beta libraries were built with iRepertoire HTBI primers and Arm-PCR amplification of CDR3 regions. Before sequencing, the PCR products went through gel purification. The authors' pipeline ran thus. Gene usage analysis of CDR3 amino acid clonotypes relied on the roughly 64 TRBV and 14 TRBJ segments identified across samples. Filtered high-quality paired reads were merged into contigs using COPE and FqMerger. BLAST was used to align contigs to IMGT TRBV, TRBD and TRBJ reference genes, with CDR3 defined following IMGT. Any clonotype with a frequency above 0.1% was classified as a highly expanded clone. Shannon entropy served as the measure of repertoire diversity, while the Gini coefficient captured V-J evenness. Clonotypes shared by more than one individual were considered public. Through fastp at Q25 and MiXCR, TCRdb rebuilt clones from the public reads, retaining in-frame beta chains. For every CDR3 protein sequence, its rows merge into one entry that carries the most common genes and DNA. These V and J calls rely on TCRdb rather than the paper's analysis. Within this sample are some 410,000 distinct CDR3 sequences, with about 17% of them counted one time only. The leading ten clones occupy about 10% of the sample.

According to the germline V gene, CDR1 reads SGHAT and CDR2 reads FQNNGV. The CDR3 covers 14 residues, taking in both the cysteine and the phenylalanine. Only the CDR3 part of the read is kept: 42 bases, read in frame from the first base. Trimming leaves V shorter by 4 bases and J shorter by 6 bases, with the junction holding 6 bases beyond the gene matches. These data were likewise used in another study, on T cells in Graves' hyperthyroidism and ophthalmopathy. That second report states: Stable Graves' hyperthyroidism was defined as the absence of progression to ophthalmopathy over 18 months of follow-up. The hyperthyroidism patients were between 18 and 65 years old and newly diagnosed, with a disease duration of less than 2 months. Patients with uncontrolled infections, other autoimmune diseases, pregnancy or lactation were excluded. Diagnoses were established on the basis of clinical symptoms, serum thyroxine and TRAb, thyroid ultrasound, and orbital computed tomography. A first-round RT-PCR of the TCR CDR3 used the HTBI primer set with the Qiagen OneStep RT-PCR kit. Most expanded thyroid clonotypes (frequency above 0.001) were also found in blood, which suggests that blood repertoires may mirror thyroid immune responses. Ophthalmopathy was separated from stable hyperthyroidism by a 13 V-J signature model, with around 90% sensitivity and about 81% specificity obtained in cross-validation and 80%/75% obtained in testing. In validation, the model predicted progression to ophthalmopathy a median of about 6.5 months before onset, with roughly 70% sensitivity and roughly 73% specificity. To identify distinguishing TCR V-J signatures, a discovery cohort of some 99 patients was used, comprising 43 with Graves' ophthalmopathy and around 57 with stable Graves' hyperthyroidism. Prospective prediction of ophthalmopathy was tested in an independent validation cohort consisting of roughly 19 hyperthyroidism patients and some 17 patients who later progressed to ophthalmopathy. The approximately 98 discovery patients were randomly divided into training and test sets at a 7:3 ratio. Thyroid tissue and blood T-cell repertoires from more than 5 Graves' hyperthyroidism patients were also compared in the study. Once sampling was done, hyperthyroidism patients were given methimazole at a starting dose of 30 mg daily, whereas ophthalmopathy patients were given high-dose intravenous methylprednisolone. Libraries were constructed in a second round of multiplex PCR, after which size selection and purification were carried out. Libraries were sequenced paired-end with 100 bp reads on an Illumina HiSeq2000. SOAPnuke was used to process the raw data, throwing out any read that contained adapters or uncalled bases, had a mean Phred below 15, or lacked an exact constant-primer or identifier match. COPE v1.2.5 was used to merge high-quality paired reads, and clonotypes were defined as unique nucleotide sequences. MiTCR v1.1 was used to align the clonotypes against IMGT TRBV, TRBD and TRBJ reference segments. The analysis was restricted to V-J combinations with a frequency above 0.0001, which together covered 99.2% of the repertoires. A TCS score was defined as the ratio between F50 (clonal expansion) and ExV (chaos), using BLOSUM62-based TCRdist between CDR3 peptides within each V-J. Welch's t-statistics and random forest reduced around 520 V-J features to about 13, which were used in a naive Bayes classifier (R e1071). Sample size was not statistically predetermined, and investigators were not blinded to group allocation. According to the paper, TCR Vbeta CDR3 sequencing was carried out on 135 peripheral blood samples, which came from fewer than 50 ophthalmopathy, fewer than 80 hyperthyroidism and about 17 progressor patients.

The specimen comprised peripheral blood mononuclear cells (PBMCs), sampled at new diagnosis, from a patient treated with antithyroid drugs. The chain couples TRBV11-2 to TRBJ1-3; 7 junctional bases match TRBD1. This clonotype was obtained from a woman in her thirties with Graves disease. Donor details come from another sample of the same person, matched by shared clones. The encoded CDR3 is CASSSGGELNTIYF. The DNA is TGTGCCAGCAGCTCAGGGGGGGAGTTAAACACCATATATTTT. Reference TRBV11-2 and TRBJ1-3 proteins supply the regions before and after the CDR3; the full variable domain is: EAGVAQSPRYKIIEKRQSVAFWCNPISGHATLYWYQQILGQGPKLLIQFQNNGVVDDSQLPKDRFSAERLKGVDSTLKIQPAKLEDSAVYLCASSSGGELNTIYFGEGSWLTVV.